The following is a T cell receptor beta chain sequence with its context. What it recognizes is unknown. The sample originates from a study of shared clonotypes between healthy human individuals. Study-wide findings and caveats: The study generally estimated greater richness for naive than memory subsets.

The germline V gene has CDR1 KGHSH and CDR2 LQKENI. CDR3 size: 17 residues. V lost 3 bases, J lost 0 bases, and 3 bases stayed unmatched. Every subset had its genomic DNA shared out evenly among several immunoSEQ plates. Authors' methods: Filtering differed for immunoSEQ, which gave only junction sequences without quality scores. Sequencing was performed with immunoSEQ multiplex PCR; in TCRdb, only in-frame clones are kept and a portion is missing. V and J calls and clone size are copied from that table; D and trimming were computed from the DNA. The table records 2 million or so clones, roughly 94% of them present only once.

This chain connects TRBV18 to TRBJ2-6, with 9 bases aligning to TRBD1. The receptor comes from a man younger than 30 in good health. Sequences were obtained from naive CD4+ T cells sorted from blood. Noted subset: CD45RA+ positively selected. DNA for the CDR3: TGTGCCAGCTCACCCGGGACAGGGTTCTCTGGGGCCAACGTCCTGACTTTC. Translating it yields CASSPGTGFSGANVLTF.